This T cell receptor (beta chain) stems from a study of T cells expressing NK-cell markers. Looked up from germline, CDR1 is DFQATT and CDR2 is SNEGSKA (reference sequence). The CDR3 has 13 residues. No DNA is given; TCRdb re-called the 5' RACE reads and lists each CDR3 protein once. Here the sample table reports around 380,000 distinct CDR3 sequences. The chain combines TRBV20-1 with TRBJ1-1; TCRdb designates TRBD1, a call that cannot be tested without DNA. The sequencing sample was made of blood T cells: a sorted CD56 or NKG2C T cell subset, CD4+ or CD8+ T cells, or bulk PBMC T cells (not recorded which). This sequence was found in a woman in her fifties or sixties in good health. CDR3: CSARTAYRLEAFF.